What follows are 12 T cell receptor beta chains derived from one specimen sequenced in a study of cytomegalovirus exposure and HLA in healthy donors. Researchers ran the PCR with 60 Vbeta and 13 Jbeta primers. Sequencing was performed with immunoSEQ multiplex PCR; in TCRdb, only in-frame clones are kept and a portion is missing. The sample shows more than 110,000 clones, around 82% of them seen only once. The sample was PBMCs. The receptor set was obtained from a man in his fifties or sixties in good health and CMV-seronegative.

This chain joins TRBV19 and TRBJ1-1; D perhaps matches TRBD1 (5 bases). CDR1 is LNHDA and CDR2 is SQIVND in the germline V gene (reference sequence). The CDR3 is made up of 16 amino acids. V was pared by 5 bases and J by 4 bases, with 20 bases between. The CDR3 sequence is CASSPREGTIVTEAFF. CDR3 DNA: TGTGCCAGTAGTCCTCGAGAAGGGACTATAGTCACTGAAGCTTTCTTT.

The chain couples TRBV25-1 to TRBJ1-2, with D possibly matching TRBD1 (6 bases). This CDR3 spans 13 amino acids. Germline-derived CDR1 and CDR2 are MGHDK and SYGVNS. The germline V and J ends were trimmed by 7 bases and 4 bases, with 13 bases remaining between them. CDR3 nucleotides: TGTGCCAGCACCTCGGACAGATCCTATGGCTACACCTTC. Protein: CASTSDRSYGYTF.

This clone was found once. The CDR3 DNA sequence: TGTGCCAGCAGTCCAGGAGGGGGCGTCCGCTACGAGCAGTACTTC. Translated: CASSPGGGVRYEQYF. This chain links TRBV7-6 with TRBJ2-7, with D possibly matching TRBD1 (7 bases). V was shortened by 6 bases and J by 3 bases, with 18 bases between the two germline ends. The germline gives CDR1 SGHVS, CDR2 FNYEAQ. The CDR3 extends over 15 amino acids.

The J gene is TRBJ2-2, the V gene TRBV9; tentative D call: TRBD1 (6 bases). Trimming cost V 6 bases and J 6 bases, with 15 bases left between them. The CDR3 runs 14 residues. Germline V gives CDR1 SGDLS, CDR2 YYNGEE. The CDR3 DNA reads TGTGCCAGCACCAGGGGTACCTCCCCCGGGGAGCTGTTTTTT. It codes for CASTRGTSPGELFF.

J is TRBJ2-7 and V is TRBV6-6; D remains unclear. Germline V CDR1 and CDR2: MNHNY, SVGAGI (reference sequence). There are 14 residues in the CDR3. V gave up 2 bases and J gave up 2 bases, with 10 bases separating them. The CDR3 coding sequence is TGTGCCAGCAGTTACGCAGGATTGACCTACGAGCAGTACTTC. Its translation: CASSYAGLTYEQYF.

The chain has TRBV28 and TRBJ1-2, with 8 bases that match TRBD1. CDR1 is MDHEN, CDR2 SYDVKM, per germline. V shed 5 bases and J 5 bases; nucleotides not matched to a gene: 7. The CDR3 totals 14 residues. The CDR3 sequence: CASSGDRQRYGYTF. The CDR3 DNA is TGTGCCAGCAGTGGGGACAGGCAGAGATATGGCTACACCTTC.

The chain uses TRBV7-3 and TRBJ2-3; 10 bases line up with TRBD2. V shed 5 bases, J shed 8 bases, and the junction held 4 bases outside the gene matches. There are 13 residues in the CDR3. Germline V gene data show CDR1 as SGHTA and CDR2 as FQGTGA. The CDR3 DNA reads TGTGCCAGCAGCCCCGGGACTAGCGCTACGCAGTATTTT. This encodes CASSPGTSATQYF.

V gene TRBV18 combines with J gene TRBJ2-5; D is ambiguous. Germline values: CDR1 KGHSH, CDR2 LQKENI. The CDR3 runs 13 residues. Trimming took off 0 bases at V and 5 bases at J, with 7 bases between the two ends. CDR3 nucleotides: TGTGCCAGCTCACCACCTAACGGGGAGACCCAGTACTTC. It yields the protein CASSPPNGETQYF.

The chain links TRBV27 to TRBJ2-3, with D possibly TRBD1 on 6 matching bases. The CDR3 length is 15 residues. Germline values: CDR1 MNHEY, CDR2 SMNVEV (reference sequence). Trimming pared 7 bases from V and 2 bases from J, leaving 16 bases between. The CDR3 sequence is CASTSSGHITDTQYF. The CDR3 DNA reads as TGTGCCAGCACCTCGTCGGGACACATCACAGATACGCAGTATTTT.

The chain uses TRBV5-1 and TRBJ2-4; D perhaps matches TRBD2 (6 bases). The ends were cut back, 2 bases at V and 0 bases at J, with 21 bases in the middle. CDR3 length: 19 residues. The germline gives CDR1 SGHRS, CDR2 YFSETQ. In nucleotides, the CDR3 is TGCGCCAGCAGCTTTGGGGTTGGGGGGTCCCAATCAGCCAAAAACATTCAGTACTTC. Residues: CASSFGVGGSQSAKNIQYF.

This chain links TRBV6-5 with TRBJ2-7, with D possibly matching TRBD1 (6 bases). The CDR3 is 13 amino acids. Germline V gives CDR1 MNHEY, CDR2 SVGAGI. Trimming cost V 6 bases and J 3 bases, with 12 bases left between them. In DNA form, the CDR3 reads TGTGCCAGCAGACGAGGACAGTACTACGAGCAGTACTTC. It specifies CASRRGQYYEQYF.

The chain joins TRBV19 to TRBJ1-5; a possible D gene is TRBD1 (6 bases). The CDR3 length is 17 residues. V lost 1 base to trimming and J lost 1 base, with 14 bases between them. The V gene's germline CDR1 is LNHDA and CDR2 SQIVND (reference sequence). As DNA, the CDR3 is TGTGCCAGTAGTATAGGTGTTGGGGGCTTCAGCAATCAGCCCCAGCATTTT. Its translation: CASSIGVGGFSNQPQHF.